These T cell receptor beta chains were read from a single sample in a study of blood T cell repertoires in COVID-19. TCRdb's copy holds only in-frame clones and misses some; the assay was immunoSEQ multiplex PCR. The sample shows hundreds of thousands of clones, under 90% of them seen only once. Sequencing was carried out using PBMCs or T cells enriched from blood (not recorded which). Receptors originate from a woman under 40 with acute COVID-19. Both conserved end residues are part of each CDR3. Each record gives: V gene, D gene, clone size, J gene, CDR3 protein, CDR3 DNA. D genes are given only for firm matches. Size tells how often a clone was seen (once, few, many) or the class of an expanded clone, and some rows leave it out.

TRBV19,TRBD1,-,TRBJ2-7,CASSIGGTDHYEQYF,TGTGCCAGTAGTATAGGGGGGACAGACCATTACGAGCAGTACTTC
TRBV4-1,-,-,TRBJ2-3,CASSQAADLAVTTDTQYF,TGCGCCAGCAGCCAAGCCGCGGACTTAGCGGTGACCACAGATACGCAGTATTTT
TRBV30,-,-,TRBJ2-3,CAWRGSVYSAQGVDTQYF,TGTGCCTGGAGGGGGTCAGTATATTCGGCACAGGGTGTAGATACGCAGTATTTT
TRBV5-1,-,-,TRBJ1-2,CASTEGGSYGYTF,TGCGCCAGCACCGAAGGGGGATCATATGGCTACACCTTC
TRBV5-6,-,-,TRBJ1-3,CASSYQGIISGNTIYF,TGTGCCAGCAGCTATCAGGGCATCATCTCTGGAAACACCATATATTTT
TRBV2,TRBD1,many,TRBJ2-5,CASRAWDSYQETQYF,TGTGCCAGCAGGGCGTGGGACAGCTATCAAGAGACCCAGTACTTC
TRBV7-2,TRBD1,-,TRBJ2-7,CASSLVGTGWEQYF,TGTGCCAGCAGCTTAGTCGGGACAGGGTGGGAGCAGTACTTC
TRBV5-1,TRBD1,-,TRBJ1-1,CASSRGTGNTEAFF,TGCGCCAGCAGCCGGGGGACAGGGAACACTGAAGCTTTCTTT
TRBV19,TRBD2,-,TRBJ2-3,CASSPAGLAGEQF,TGTGCCAGTAGTCCCGCCGGACTAGCGGGGGAACAGTTT
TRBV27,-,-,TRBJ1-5,CASGPTQPQHF,TGTGCCAGCGGGCCTACTCAGCCCCAGCATTTT
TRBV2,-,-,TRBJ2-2,CATTADRANTGELFF,TGTGCCACCACCGCGGACAGAGCGAACACCGGGGAGCTGTTTTTT
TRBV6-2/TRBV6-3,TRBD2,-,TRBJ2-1,CASSYSLAGDNEQFF,TGTGCCAGCAGTTATTCTCTAGCGGGGGACAATGAGCAGTTCTTC
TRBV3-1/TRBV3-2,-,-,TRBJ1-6,CASGQFALHF,TGTGCCAGCGGGCAATTTGCCCTCCACTTT
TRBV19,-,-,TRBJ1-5,CASSSGKRPIQPQHF,TGTGCCAGTAGTTCGGGAAAAAGGCCCATTCAGCCCCAGCATTTT
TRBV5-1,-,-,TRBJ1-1,CASSLGGGNTEAFF,TGCGCCAGCAGCTTGGGCGGGGGGAACACTGAAGCTTTCTTT
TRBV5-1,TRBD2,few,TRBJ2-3,CASSLATSGGADTQYF,TGCGCCAGCAGCTTGGCCACTAGCGGGGGGGCAGATACGCAGTATTTT
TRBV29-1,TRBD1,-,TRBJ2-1,CSADGTGVYNEQFF,TGCAGTGCCGACGGGACAGGGGTTTACAATGAGCAGTTCTTC
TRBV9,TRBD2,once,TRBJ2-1,CASSVTSGGEGEQFF,TGTGCCAGCAGCGTGACTAGCGGGGGAGAGGGGGAGCAGTTCTTC
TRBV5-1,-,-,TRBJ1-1,CASSLGRGGTNTEAFF,TGCGCCAGCAGCTTGGGAAGGGGCGGCACGAACACTGAAGCTTTCTTT
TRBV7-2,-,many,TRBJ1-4,CASSLKGSGEKLFF,TGTGCCAGCAGCTTAAAGGGGTCCGGGGAAAAACTGTTTTTT
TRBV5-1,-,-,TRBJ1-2,CASSLQGHRVFDYGYTF,TGCGCCAGCAGCTTGCAAGGCCACAGGGTTTTTGACTATGGCTACACCTTC
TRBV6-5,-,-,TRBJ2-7,CATWDSRYEQYF,TGTGCCACTTGGGACTCGCGCTACGAGCAGTACTTC
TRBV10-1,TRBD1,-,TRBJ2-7,CASSEPRQGSYEQYF,TGCGCCAGCAGTGAACCAAGACAGGGAAGCTACGAGCAGTACTTC
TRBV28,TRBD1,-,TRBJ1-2,CASSSAGGRHYGYTF,TGTGCCAGCAGTTCCGCAGGGGGTAGGCACTATGGCTACACCTTC
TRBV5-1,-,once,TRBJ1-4,CASSDQQGPNEKLFF,TGCGCCAGCAGCGACCAACAGGGACCTAATGAAAAACTGTTTTTT
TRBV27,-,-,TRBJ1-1,CASQSHLRGNTEAFF,TGTGCCAGCCAAAGCCATCTCAGGGGGAACACTGAAGCTTTCTTT
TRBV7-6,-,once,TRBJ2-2,CASSLWTVENTGELFF,TGTGCCAGCAGCCTTTGGACAGTGGAAAACACCGGGGAGCTGTTTTTT
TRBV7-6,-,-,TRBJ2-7,CASSLVCFSRYEQYF,TGTGCCAGCAGCTTAGTTTGCTTTTCCCGGTACGAGCAGTACTTC
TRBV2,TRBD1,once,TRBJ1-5,CASSEETGQGPQHF,TGTGCCAGCAGTGAAGAGACAGGGCAAGGGCCCCAGCATTTT
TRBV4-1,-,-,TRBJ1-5,CASSQDRYQPQHF,TGCGCCAGCAGCCAAGACAGGTATCAGCCCCAGCATTTT
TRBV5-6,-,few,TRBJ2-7,CASSLAGSSYEQYF,TGTGCCAGCAGCTTGGCTGGCAGCTCCTACGAGCAGTACTTC
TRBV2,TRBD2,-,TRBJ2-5,CASRQQGGGETQYF,TGTGCCAGCAGGCAACAGGGCGGGGGGGAGACCCAGTACTTC
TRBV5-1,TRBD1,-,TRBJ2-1,CASSLHGTGSGNEQFF,TGCGCCAGCAGCTTGCATGGGACAGGGTCAGGCAATGAGCAGTTCTTC
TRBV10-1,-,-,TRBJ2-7,CASSDPSLPYEQYF,TGCGCCAGCAGTGACCCCAGTTTACCCTACGAGCAGTACTTC
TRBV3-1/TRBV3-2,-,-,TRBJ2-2,CASSQTSGELFF,TGTGCCAGCAGCCAAACGAGCGGGGAGCTGTTTTTT
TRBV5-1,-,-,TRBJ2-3,CASSVGVGTDTQYF,TGCGCCAGCAGCGTCGGGGTGGGCACAGATACGCAGTATTTT
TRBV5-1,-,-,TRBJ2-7,CASSLAGGFADEQYF,TGCGCCAGCAGCTTGGCCGGGGGTTTTGCGGACGAGCAGTACTTC
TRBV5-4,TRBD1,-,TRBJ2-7,CASSRRDRGYEQYF,TGTGCCAGCAGCCGCCGAGACAGGGGGTACGAGCAGTACTTC
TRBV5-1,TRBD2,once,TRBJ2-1,CASASRPGGQVDEQFF,TGCGCCAGCGCATCCCGTCCGGGGGGTCAGGTAGATGAGCAGTTCTTC
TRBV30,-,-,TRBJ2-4,CAWSVSLAKNIQYF,TGTGCCTGGAGTGTATCTCTAGCCAAAAACATTCAGTACTTC
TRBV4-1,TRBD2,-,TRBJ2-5,CASSQVAASGGYQETQYF,TGCGCCAGCAGCCAAGTGGCGGCTAGCGGGGGCTACCAAGAGACCCAGTACTTC
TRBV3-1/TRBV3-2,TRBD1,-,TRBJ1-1,CASSLGQGGTEAFF,TGTGCCAGCAGCCTCGGACAGGGTGGCACTGAAGCTTTCTTT
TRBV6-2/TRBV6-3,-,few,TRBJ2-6,CASSYGAERFSSGANVLTF,TGTGCCAGCAGTTACGGGGCAGAACGATTTTCTTCTGGGGCCAACGTCCTGACTTTC
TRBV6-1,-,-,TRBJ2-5,CASSELGRVVETQYF,TGTGCCAGCAGTGAACTAGGCAGGGTTGTGGAGACCCAGTACTTC
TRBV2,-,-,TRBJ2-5,CASRRDTGQETQYF,TGTGCCAGCAGAAGGGACACTGGGCAGGAGACCCAGTACTTC
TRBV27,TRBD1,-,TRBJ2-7,CASSPTGGGYEQYF,TGTGCCAGCAGTCCGACAGGGGGCGGCTACGAGCAGTACTTC